Following are 15 T cell receptor beta chains from one sample sequenced in a study of T cell responses to AZD1222 COVID-19 vaccine. This table comes from immunoSEQ multiplex PCR, and its TCRdb copy is limited to in-frame clones, with some not included. The profile shows 95,000 to 150,000 clones, around 91% of them singletons. The starting material was peripheral blood, obtained on day 0 of AZD1222 vaccination. The receptor set was obtained from an adult in good health.

This chain uses TRBV28 with TRBJ2-1; no definite D call. CDR3 length: 14 residues. Germline V gives CDR1 MDHEN, CDR2 SYDVKM. Trimming took 10 bases from V and 0 from J, leaving 13 bases between them. The DNA of the CDR3 is TGTGCCACCGCCGTGACCTACTCCTACAATGAGCAGTTCTTC. Translating it yields CATAVTYSYNEQFF.

The V call is TRBV7-9, the J call TRBJ2-7; D might be TRBD2 (6 bases). V lost 2 bases and J 4 bases, leaving 12 bases between the germline ends. This CDR3 has 14 residues. Germline CDR1 is SEHNR and CDR2 is FQNEAQ (reference sequence). CDR3 DNA sequence: TGTGCCAGCAGCTTAATCGGGAGTGGGTACGAGCAGTACTTC. Translating it yields CASSLIGSGYEQYF.

The chain is built from TRBV19 and TRBJ1-1; D is perhaps TRBD1 (6 bases). This CDR3 comprises 13 residues. Germline V gives CDR1 LNHDA, CDR2 SQIVND (reference sequence). The V end was cut by 3 bases, the J end by 10 bases, with 15 bases between. The CDR3 loop reads CASSINRDLGAFF. The CDR3 DNA reads TGTGCCAGTAGTATCAACAGGGACCTCGGAGCTTTCTTT.

The genes are TRBV28 and TRBJ2-3; D is undetermined. The CDR3 is 11 amino acids. Trimming pared 4 bases from V and 6 bases from J, leaving 5 bases between. Germline loops: CDR1 MDHEN, CDR2 SYDVKM. Here the CDR3 reads CASSWMDTQYF. The CDR3 coding sequence is TGTGCCAGCAGTTGGATGGATACGCAGTATTTT.

The CDR3 loop is CASSYSNVGTGGAQYF. CDR3 DNA: TGTGCCAGCAGTTACTCGAATGTCGGGACAGGGGGCGCTCAGTACTTC. V is TRBV6-5 and J is TRBJ2-7, with 12 bases fitting TRBD1. V lost 0 bases to trimming and J lost 10 bases; unmatched junction nucleotides: 10. This CDR3 is 16 amino acids long. The germline V gene has CDR1 MNHEY and CDR2 SVGAGI.

The chain is built from TRBV28 and TRBJ1-1; D gene ambiguous. The CDR3 covers 15 residues. Germline values: CDR1 MDHEN, CDR2 SYDVKM. V lost 7 bases and J lost 4, with 19 bases in between. This chain's CDR3 is CASNPKGGIGTEAFF. DNA of the CDR3: TGTGCCAGCAATCCTAAGGGAGGGATTGGCACTGAAGCTTTCTTT.

The V call is TRBV4-2, the J call TRBJ1-3; D unclear. The CDR3 has 16 amino acids. Germline V gives CDR1 LGHNA, CDR2 YNFKEQ. Trimming pared 2 bases from V and 7 bases from J, leaving 18 bases between. The CDR3 DNA sequence: TGTGCCAGCAGCCAACCCGGACGGTTCGGTGGGAACACCATATATTTT. Translation gives CASSQPGRFGGNTIYF.

This clone was found once. V and J are TRBV6-2 or TRBV6-3 and TRBJ1-2; D is possibly TRBD1 (6 bases). Germline V gene sequence: CDR1 MNHEY, CDR2 SVGEGT. This CDR3 has 14 residues. V was clipped by 6 bases and J by 3 bases, with 14 bases between them. In nucleotides, the CDR3 is TGTGCCAGCAGCCGGACAGAGAGGCACTATGGCTACACCTTC. Amino acid sequence: CASSRTERHYGYTF.

This chain uses TRBV12-3 or TRBV12-4 with TRBJ1-3; D not certain. CDR3 length: 13 amino acids. Trimming took off 2 bases at V and 7 bases at J, with 9 bases between the two ends. The CDR3 DNA follows: TGTGCCAGCAGTTTAACCGGACCGAACACCATATATTTT. Protein product: CASSLTGPNTIYF.

The chain is built from TRBV27 and TRBJ2-1; TRBD2 aligns across 8 bases. The CDR3 sequence is 14 residues long. Trimming at V came to 6 bases and at J to 3 bases, leaving 4 bases not matched to a gene. Looked up from germline, CDR1 is MNHEY and CDR2 is SMNVEV (reference sequence). CDR3 residues: CASSWREVYNEQFF. The DNA of the CDR3 is TGTGCCAGCAGCTGGCGGGAGGTCTACAATGAGCAGTTCTTC.

This clone appeared a single time. CDR3 nucleotides: TGTGCCAGCAGCTGGACAGGCCCCACTGAAGCTTTCTTT. Residues: CASSWTGPTEAFF. The chain joins TRBV5-5 to TRBJ1-1; 7 bases match TRBD1. Per the germline V gene, CDR1 is SGHKS and CDR2 is YYEKEE (reference sequence). There are 13 residues in the CDR3. J lost 4 bases, V lost 3 bases, and 3 bases had no gene match.

This clone is a singleton in its sample. The rearrangement uses TRBV3-1 (or the pseudogene TRBV3-2) and TRBJ1-1, with a possible D match to TRBD1 (6 bases). The CDR3 contains 14 residues. Trimming removed 6 bases at V and 0 bases at J, with 11 bases between. CDR1 and CDR2 (germline): LGHDT, YNNKEL (reference sequence). The CDR3, as DNA: TGTGCCAGCAGGCGCAGGGGTCTGAACACTGAAGCTTTCTTT. It yields the protein CASRRRGLNTEAFF.

The chain has TRBV6-5 and TRBJ2-6; D unresolved. Germline lookup yields CDR1 MNHEY and CDR2 SVGAGI. Trimming removed 2 bases at V and 4 bases at J, with 9 bases between. The CDR3 contains 15 residues. The CDR3 protein is CASSYGQPGANVLTF. CDR3 DNA: TGTGCCAGCAGTTACGGGCAGCCCGGGGCCAACGTCCTGACTTTC.

This sequence joins TRBV27 and TRBJ2-2; D call uncertain. The CDR3 has 16 residues. V dropped 1 base and J dropped 4 bases, with 13 bases sitting between them. Germline assignment: CDR1 MNHEY and CDR2 SMNVEV (reference sequence). The CDR3 protein is CASSLLVAPGTGELFF. For the CDR3, the DNA is TGTGCCAGCAGTTTATTGGTGGCCCCAGGCACCGGGGAGCTGTTTTTT.

Worth noting for this clone: An end of the junction does not agree with germline; a read error may underlie this. This rearrangement joins TRBV4-3 to TRBJ2-1; 10 positions agree with TRBD2. CDR3 size: 16 residues. Germline CDR1 LGHNA, CDR2 YSLEER. The CDR3 spells CASSQDAAGGARGRVF. For the CDR3, the DNA is TGCGCCAGCAGCCAAGATGCAGCGGGAGGGGCTCGGGGCCGGGTCTTC.